Listed below are T cell receptor beta chains from one sample, sequenced in a study of breast tumors, draining lymph nodes, adjacent tissues. TCRdb used MiXCR to reprocess the multiplex PCR reads, holding one entry per CDR3 protein. The table lists roughly 32,000 distinct CDR3 sequences, around a third of them singletons, with approximately 11% in the top ten. The sample taken for sequencing was breast tumor tissue. The receptor set was obtained from a female donor with breast cancer. Some clones in this sample may be carry-over from other donors' samples. The CDR3 runs from the conserved cysteine through the conserved F or W. D genes are given only for firm matches. For some rows the clone size is stated as once, few or many, or as a class when expanded; others skip it.

V	size	D	J	CDR3	DNA
TRBV20-1	-	-	TRBJ2-3	CSVASPTDTQYF	TGCAGTGTGGCTAGCCCCACAGATACGCAGTATTTT
TRBV7-9	-	-	TRBJ2-5	CASSLEEGTQYF	TGTGCCAGCAGCTTGGAGGAGGGGACCCAGTACTTC
TRBV27	few	TRBD2	TRBJ2-2	CASSPGLAGGELFF	TGTGCCAGCAGTCCGGGACTAGCGGGCGGGGAGCTGTTTTTT
TRBV5-1	many	-	TRBJ2-2	CASSVTVNTGELFF	TGCGCCAGCAGCGTGACAGTGAACACCGGGGAGCTGTTTTTT
TRBV9	-	TRBD2	TRBJ2-1	CASSVTAGGPSEQFF	TGTGCCAGCAGCGTAACAGCGGGAGGGCCATCTGAGCAGTTCTTC
TRBV12-3/TRBV12-4	many	-	TRBJ2-1	CASSPSRETYNEQFF	TGTGCCAGCAGTCCATCCCGGGAGACGTACAATGAGCAGTTCTTC
TRBV7-2	many	-	TRBJ2-1	CASSLFQGSSYNEQFF	TGTGCCAGCAGCTTATTCCAGGGGAGCTCCTACAATGAGCAGTTCTTC
TRBV19	many	TRBD2	TRBJ2-7	CASRGTSSYEQYF	TGTGCCAGTAGAGGGACTAGCAGCTACGAGCAGTACTTC
TRBV5-5	-	-	TRBJ2-6	CASSSQSGANVLTF	TGTGCCAGCAGCTCCCAGTCTGGGGCCAACGTCCTGACTTTC
TRBV5-1	many	-	TRBJ2-2	CASSRQGGTGELFF	TGCGCCAGCAGTCGACAGGGAGGAACCGGGGAGCTGTTTTTT
TRBV6-6	-	-	TRBJ2-2	CASSLSDYTGELFF	TGTGCCAGCAGTTTGTCAGATTACACCGGGGAGCTGTTTTTT
TRBV9	many	-	TRBJ2-7	CASSVGLLPYEQYF	TGTGCCAGCAGCGTAGGTCTACTTCCCTACGAGCAGTACTTC
TRBV28	few	-	TRBJ2-7	CASSTSGLDEQYF	TGTGCCAGCAGTACCAGCGGCCTCGACGAGCAGTACTTC
TRBV12-3/TRBV12-4	-	TRBD2	TRBJ2-2	CASTLAGVSNTGELFF	TGTGCCAGCACACTAGCGGGCGTATCGAACACCGGGGAGCTGTTTTTT
TRBV5-8	many	-	TRBJ2-7	CASSPGTLEQYF	TGTGCCAGCAGCCCGGGGACCCTCGAGCAGTACTTC
TRBV25-1	many	TRBD2	TRBJ2-1	CASSGGLAGPYNEQFF	TGTGCCAGCAGTGGGGGACTAGCGGGCCCCTACAATGAGCAGTTCTTC
TRBV14	-	TRBD1	TRBJ1-1	CASSQEQSGQGATEAFF	TGTGCCAGCAGCCAAGAACAATCGGGACAGGGGGCCACTGAAGCTTTCTTT
TRBV12-5	-	TRBD2	TRBJ2-1	CASSLRASGMGEQFF	TGTGCCAGCAGTTTAAGGGCTAGCGGGATGGGTGAGCAGTTCTTC
TRBV12-3/TRBV12-4	-	-	TRBJ2-5	CASSPGGAGETLYF	TGTGCCAGCAGTCCCGGAGGGGCAGGGGAGACCCTGTACTTC
TRBV7-2	many	-	TRBJ2-3	CASSLGRGADTQYF	TGTGCCAGCAGCTTGGGCAGGGGGGCAGATACGCAGTATTTT
TRBV24-1	many	-	TRBJ2-5	CATSDWTGETQYF	TGTGCCACCAGTGATTGGACTGGAGAGACCCAGTACTTC
TRBV2	many	-	TRBJ2-1	CASSDTPKGEQFF	TGTGCCAGCAGTGACACTCCCAAGGGTGAGCAGTTCTTC
TRBV10-3	few	-	TRBJ2-5	CAISEGTNQETQYF	TGTGCCATCAGTGAAGGAACAAACCAAGAGACCCAGTACTTC
TRBV27	-	TRBD2	TRBJ2-7	CASSLTGLAGYEQYF	TGTGCCAGCAGTTTAACTGGGCTAGCGGGCTACGAGCAGTACTTC
TRBV10-3	many	-	TRBJ2-1	CAISANNEQFF	TGTGCCATCAGTGCTAACAATGAGCAGTTCTTC
TRBV11-2	many	-	TRBJ2-7	CASSPRGGNYEQYF	TGTGCCAGCAGCCCCCGAGGCGGAAATTACGAGCAGTACTTC
TRBV7-2	many	-	TRBJ2-2	CASSLPPPLAGITGELFF	TGTGCCAGCAGCTTACCCCCCCCCCTGGCGGGGATAACCGGGGAGCTGTTTTTT
TRBV3-1	-	-	TRBJ1-6	CASSQGWGADSPLHF	TGTGCCAGCAGCCAGGGGTGGGGGGCTGATTCACCCCTCCACTTT
TRBV7-9	-	TRBD1	TRBJ2-2	CASRPGTGGPGELFF	TGTGCCAGCAGACCCGGGACAGGGGGTCCCGGGGAGCTGTTTTTT
TRBV7-8	-	-	TRBJ2-1	CASSFLLTYNEQFF	TGTGCCAGCAGCTTCCTCTTAACCTACAATGAGCAGTTCTTC
TRBV9	many	-	TRBJ2-1	CASSVADGSSYNEQFF	TGTGCCAGCAGCGTAGCCGACGGTAGCTCCTACAATGAGCAGTTCTTC
TRBV20-1	many	TRBD2	TRBJ2-1	CSARSGGRSNNEQFF	TGCAGTGCTAGATCGGGCGGGAGGTCTAACAATGAGCAGTTCTTC
TRBV20-1	many	-	TRBJ1-1	CSAREGNWAFF	TGCAGTGCTAGAGAGGGGAACTGGGCTTTCTTT
TRBV5-1	many	-	TRBJ2-7	CASSINGYEQYF	TGCGCCAGCAGCATTAACGGTTACGAGCAGTACTTC
TRBV3-1	few	TRBD2	TRBJ2-1	CASSPAAAGVFNEQFF	TGTGCCAGCAGCCCCGCCGCAGCGGGAGTGTTTAATGAGCAGTTCTTC
TRBV7-8	many	TRBD1	TRBJ2-7	CASRQGQAYEQYF	TGTGCCAGCAGACAAGGACAGGCTTACGAGCAGTACTTC
TRBV2	-	TRBD2	TRBJ2-3	CASTIGLAGSGKDTQYF	TGTGCCAGCACCATCGGACTAGCGGGATCCGGTAAAGATACGCAGTATTTT
TRBV7-9	many	TRBD2	TRBJ2-2	CASSPSSGRADTGELFF	TGTGCCAGCAGCCCGAGTAGCGGGAGGGCCGACACCGGGGAGCTGTTTTTT
TRBV7-6	many	-	TRBJ2-5	CASSPLYETQYF	TGTGCCAGCAGCCCCCTGTATGAGACCCAGTACTTC